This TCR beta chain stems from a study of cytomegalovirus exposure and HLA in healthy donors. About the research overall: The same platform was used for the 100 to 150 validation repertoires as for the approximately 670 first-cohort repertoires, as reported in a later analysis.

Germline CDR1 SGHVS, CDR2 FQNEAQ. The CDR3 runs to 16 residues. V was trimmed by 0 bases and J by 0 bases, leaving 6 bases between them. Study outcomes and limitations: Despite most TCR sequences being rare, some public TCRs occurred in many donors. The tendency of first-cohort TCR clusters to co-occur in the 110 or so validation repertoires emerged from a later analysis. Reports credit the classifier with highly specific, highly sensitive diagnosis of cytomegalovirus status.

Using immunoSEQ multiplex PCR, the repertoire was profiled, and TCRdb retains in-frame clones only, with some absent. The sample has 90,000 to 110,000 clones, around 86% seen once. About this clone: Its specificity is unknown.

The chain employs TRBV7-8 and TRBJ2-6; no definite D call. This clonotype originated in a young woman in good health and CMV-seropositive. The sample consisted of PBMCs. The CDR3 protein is CASSLASPSGANVLTF. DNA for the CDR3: TGTGCCAGCAGCTTAGCCAGTCCCTCTGGGGCCAACGTCCTGACTTTC.